Given below is one T cell receptor beta chain in context. The table came from immunoSEQ multiplex PCR; TCRdb's copy has only in-frame clones and leaves some out. The sample lists 75,000 to 90,000 clones, 93% occurring once. This CDR3 spans 15 amino acids. Trimming removed 0 bases from V and 5 bases from J, with 10 bases in between. Germline CDR1 reads SNHLY; CDR2 reads FYNNEI. The source of the sample is a study of technical replicates of blood from a few donors. The sequence was obtained from a human donor in good health. Sequenced input: T cells isolated from PBMCs. J is TRBJ1-4 and V is TRBV2; D possibly corresponds to TRBD1 (6 bases). CDR3: CASSEADSPNEKLFF. DNA for the CDR3: TGTGCCAGCAGTGAAGCGGACAGCCCAAATGAAAAACTGTTTTTT. The whole variable domain, filled in from reference TRBV2 and TRBJ1-4, reads EPEVTQTPSHQVTQMGQEVILRCVPISNHLYFYWYRQILGQKVEFLVSFYNNEISEKSEIFDDQFSVERPDGSNFTLKIRSTKLEDSAMYFCASSEADSPNEKLFFGSGTQLSVL.